These T cell receptor beta chains were read from a single sample in a study of blood T cell repertoires in COVID-19. The data were produced by immunoSEQ multiplex PCR, yet TCRdb's version contains in-frame clones alone and is incomplete. The table shows tens of thousands of clones, with roughly 85% occurring only once. Material for sequencing was peripheral blood. These receptor sequences come from a human donor with active COVID-19. The donor label of this sample is uncertain. CDR3s include the opening cysteine and the closing phenylalanine or tryptophan. The order of the fields is V gene, J gene, CDR3 protein.

v_gene: TRBV7-2
j_gene: TRBJ2-3
CDR3aa: CASLRGLGTDTQYF

v_gene: TRBV29-1
j_gene: TRBJ1-1
CDR3aa: CSVVGERAFF

v_gene: TRBV28
j_gene: TRBJ2-1
CDR3aa: CASSSDRNNEQFF

v_gene: TRBV28
j_gene: TRBJ2-2
CDR3aa: CASSRSGGNTGELFF

v_gene: TRBV11-3
j_gene: TRBJ2-7
CDR3aa: CASRAGTSGSYEQYF

v_gene: TRBV11-1
j_gene: TRBJ2-1
CDR3aa: CASSLWLAGANEQFF

v_gene: TRBV30
j_gene: TRBJ2-3
CDR3aa: CAWSVGRSGTDTQYF

v_gene: TRBV24-1
j_gene: TRBJ2-5
CDR3aa: CATSGRDSKETQYF

v_gene: TRBV29-1
j_gene: TRBJ2-5
CDR3aa: CSVALAPQETQYF

v_gene: TRBV11-2
j_gene: TRBJ2-1
CDR3aa: CASSLGEEQFF

v_gene: TRBV6-5
j_gene: TRBJ1-1
CDR3aa: CASKDREVYTEAFF

v_gene: TRBV14
j_gene: TRBJ1-1
CDR3aa: CASSRAGMNTEAFF

v_gene: TRBV9
j_gene: TRBJ2-2
CDR3aa: CASSDPAGNTGELFF

v_gene: TRBV12-5
j_gene: TRBJ1-3
CDR3aa: CASGLAGTGNTIYF

v_gene: TRBV19
j_gene: TRBJ2-1
CDR3aa: CASSTGLAHNNEQFF

v_gene: TRBV19
j_gene: TRBJ2-7
CDR3aa: CASGLSVSSYEQYF